A selection of T cell receptor beta chains follows, all from one sample in a study of blood T cell repertoires in COVID-19. Generated by immunoSEQ multiplex PCR, the TCRdb table keeps only in-frame clones and is missing some. The sample lists roughly 150,000 clones; about nine tenths were seen once. The sequenced material came from peripheral blood. The receptors stem from a woman aged 65 to 85 with acute or convalescent COVID-19. The CDR3 runs from the conserved cysteine through the conserved F or W. Each record gives: CDR3 protein, D gene, V gene. The D gene is left open where the match is weak.

CASSSAGGNSPLHF | . | TRBV7-2
CASSRRGPGTDTQYF | TRBD1 | TRBV19
CASSLDRGSNQPQHF | TRBD1 | TRBV5-1
CASTDLPGSGNTIYF | . | TRBV3-1/TRBV3-2
CASSARKEAGARETQYF | TRBD2 | TRBV13
CASSIKQGYTEAFF | . | TRBV19
CASSPNRQDPEAFF | . | TRBV18
CASSEFLTSPTDTQYF | TRBD2 | TRBV2
CASSRTIMNTEAFF | . | TRBV5-1
CASKGESGNTIYF | . | TRBV2
CARSLVPVEGEINEKLFF | . | TRBV5-3
CAWSSTGKQPQHF | . | TRBV30
CASSEGGRDREYF | . | TRBV25-1
CASSLQGGTYNSPLHF | . | TRBV27
CASSQDGAGKNEKLFF | . | TRBV4-2
CAWRLQGGGPEAFF | . | TRBV30
CSVERFGGRMMNTEAFF | . | TRBV29-1
CASSEAPDTGEQYF | . | TRBV6-1
CASSKEPGGGAAGTDTQYF | . | TRBV21-1
CASSYSTGKDEQYF | . | TRBV6-5
CASSYSGRRILYSNQPQHF | . | TRBV6-2/TRBV6-3
CASSTLTGVKDSPLHF | TRBD1 | TRBV19